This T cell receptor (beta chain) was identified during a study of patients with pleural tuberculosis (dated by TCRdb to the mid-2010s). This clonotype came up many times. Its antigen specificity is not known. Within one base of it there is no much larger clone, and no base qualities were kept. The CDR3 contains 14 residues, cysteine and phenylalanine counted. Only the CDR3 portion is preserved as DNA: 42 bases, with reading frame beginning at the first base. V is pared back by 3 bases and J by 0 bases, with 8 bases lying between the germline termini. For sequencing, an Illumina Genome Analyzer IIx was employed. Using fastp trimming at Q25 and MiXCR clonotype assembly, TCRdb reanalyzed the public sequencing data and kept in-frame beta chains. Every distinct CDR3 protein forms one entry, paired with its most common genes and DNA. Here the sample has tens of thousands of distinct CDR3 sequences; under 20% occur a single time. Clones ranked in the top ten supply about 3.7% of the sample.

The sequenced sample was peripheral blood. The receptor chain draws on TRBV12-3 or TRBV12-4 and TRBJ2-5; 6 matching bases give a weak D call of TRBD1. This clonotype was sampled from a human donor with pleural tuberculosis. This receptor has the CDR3 CASSLDRYQETQYF. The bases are TGTGCCAGCAGTTTGGACAGATACCAAGAGACCCAGTACTTC.